This TCR beta chain is drawn from a study of control samples from healthy donors and cancer patients. The data were produced by immunoSEQ multiplex PCR, yet TCRdb's version contains in-frame clones alone and is incomplete. This table holds about 140,000 clones, less than 95% found once. After removal of 6 bases from V and 3 bases from J, the junction contained 10 bases not matched to a gene. Per the germline V gene, CDR1 is MNHEY and CDR2 is SMNVEV (reference sequence). The CDR3 totals 16 residues. Sequencing input: blood. The sequence was obtained from a man aged 18 to 29 in good health. V and J are TRBV27 and TRBJ1-2; 10 nucleotides agree with TRBD1. DNA of the CDR3: TGTGCCAGCAGGCCCATCTCTGGGACAGGGGACTATGGCTACACCTTC. Encoded protein: CASRPISGTGDYGYTF.